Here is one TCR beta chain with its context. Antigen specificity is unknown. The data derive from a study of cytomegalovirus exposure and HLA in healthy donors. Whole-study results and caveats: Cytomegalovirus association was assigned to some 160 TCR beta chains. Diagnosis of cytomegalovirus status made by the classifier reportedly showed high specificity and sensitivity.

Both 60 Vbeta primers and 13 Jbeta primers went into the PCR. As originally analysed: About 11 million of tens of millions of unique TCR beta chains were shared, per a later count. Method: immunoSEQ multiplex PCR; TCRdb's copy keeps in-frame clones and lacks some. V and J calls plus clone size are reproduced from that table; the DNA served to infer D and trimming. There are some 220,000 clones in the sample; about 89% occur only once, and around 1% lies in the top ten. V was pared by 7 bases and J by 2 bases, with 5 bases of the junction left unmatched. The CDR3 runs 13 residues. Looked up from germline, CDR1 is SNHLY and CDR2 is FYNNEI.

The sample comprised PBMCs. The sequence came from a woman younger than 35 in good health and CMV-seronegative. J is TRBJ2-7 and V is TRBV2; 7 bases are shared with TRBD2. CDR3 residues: CASTEGRAYEQYF. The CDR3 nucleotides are TGTGCCAGCACCGAGGGGAGGGCCTACGAGCAGTACTTC.